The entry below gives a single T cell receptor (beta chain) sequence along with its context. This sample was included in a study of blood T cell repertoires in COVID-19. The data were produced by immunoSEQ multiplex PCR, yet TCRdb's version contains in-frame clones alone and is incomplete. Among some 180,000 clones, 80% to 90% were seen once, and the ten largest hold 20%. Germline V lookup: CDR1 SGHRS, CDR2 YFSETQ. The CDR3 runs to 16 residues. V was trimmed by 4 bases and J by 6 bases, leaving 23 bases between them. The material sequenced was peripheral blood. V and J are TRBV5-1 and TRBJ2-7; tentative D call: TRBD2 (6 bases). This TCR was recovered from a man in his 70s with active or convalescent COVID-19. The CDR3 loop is CASSRGMGGGSGEQYF. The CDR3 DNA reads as TGCGCCAGCAGCCGGGGCATGGGAGGAGGGTCGGGCGAGCAGTACTTC.